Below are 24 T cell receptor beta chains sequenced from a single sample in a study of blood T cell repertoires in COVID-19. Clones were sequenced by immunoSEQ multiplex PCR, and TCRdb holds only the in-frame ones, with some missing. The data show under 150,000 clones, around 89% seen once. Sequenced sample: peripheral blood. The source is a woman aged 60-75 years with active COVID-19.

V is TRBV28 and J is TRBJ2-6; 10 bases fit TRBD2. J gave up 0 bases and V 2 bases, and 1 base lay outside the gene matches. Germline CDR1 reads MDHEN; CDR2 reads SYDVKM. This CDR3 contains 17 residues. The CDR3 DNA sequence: TGTGCCAGCAGTTTACTAGCGGGGGTCTCTGGGGCCAACGTCCTGACTTTC. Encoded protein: CASSLLAGVSGANVLTF.

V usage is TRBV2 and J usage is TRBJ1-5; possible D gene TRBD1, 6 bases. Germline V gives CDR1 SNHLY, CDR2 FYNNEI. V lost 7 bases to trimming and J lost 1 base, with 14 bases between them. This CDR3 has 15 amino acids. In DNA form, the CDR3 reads TGTGCCAGCACTCAGGACAGTCTGAGCAATCAGCCCCAGCATTTT. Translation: CASTQDSLSNQPQHF.

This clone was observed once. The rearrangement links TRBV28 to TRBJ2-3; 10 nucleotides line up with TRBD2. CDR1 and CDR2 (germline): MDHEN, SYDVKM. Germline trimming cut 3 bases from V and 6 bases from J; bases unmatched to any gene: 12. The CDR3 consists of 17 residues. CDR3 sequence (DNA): TGTGCCAGCAGTTTCCAGTGGGCTAGCGGGAGAAAGGATACGCAGTATTTT. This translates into CASSFQWASGRKDTQYF.

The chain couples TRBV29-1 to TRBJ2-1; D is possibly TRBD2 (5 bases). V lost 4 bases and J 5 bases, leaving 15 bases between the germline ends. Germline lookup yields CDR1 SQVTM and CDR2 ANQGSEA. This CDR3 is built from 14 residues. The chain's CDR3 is CSVAQVRGHNEQFF. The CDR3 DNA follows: TGCAGCGTTGCCCAGGTGAGAGGGCACAATGAGCAGTTCTTC.

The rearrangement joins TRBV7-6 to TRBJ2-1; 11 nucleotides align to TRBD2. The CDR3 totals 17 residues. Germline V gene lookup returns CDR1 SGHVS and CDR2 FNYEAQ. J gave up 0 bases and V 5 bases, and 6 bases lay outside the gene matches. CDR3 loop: CASSPRLAGSSYNEQFF. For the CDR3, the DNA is TGTGCCAGCAGCCCGAGACTAGCGGGGAGCTCCTACAATGAGCAGTTCTTC.

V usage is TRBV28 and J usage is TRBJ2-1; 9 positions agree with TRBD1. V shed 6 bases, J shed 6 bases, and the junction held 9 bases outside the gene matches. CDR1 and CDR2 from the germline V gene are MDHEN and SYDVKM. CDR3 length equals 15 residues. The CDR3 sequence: CASRTHRGLINEQFF. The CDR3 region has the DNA TGTGCCAGCAGAACTCACAGGGGGCTAATCAATGAGCAGTTCTTC.

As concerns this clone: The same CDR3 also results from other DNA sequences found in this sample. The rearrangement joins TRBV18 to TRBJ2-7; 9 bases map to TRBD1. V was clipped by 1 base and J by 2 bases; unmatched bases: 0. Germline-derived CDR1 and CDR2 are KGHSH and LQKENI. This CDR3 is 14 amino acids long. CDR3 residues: CASSPRTGAYEQYF. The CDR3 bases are TGTGCCAGCTCACCACGGACAGGGGCCTACGAGCAGTACTTC.

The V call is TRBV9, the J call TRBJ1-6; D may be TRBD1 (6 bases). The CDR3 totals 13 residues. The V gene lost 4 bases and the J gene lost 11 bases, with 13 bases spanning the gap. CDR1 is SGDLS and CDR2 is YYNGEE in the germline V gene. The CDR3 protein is CASSPQGWTPLHF. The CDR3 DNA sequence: TGTGCCAGCAGCCCACAGGGATGGACACCCCTCCACTTT.

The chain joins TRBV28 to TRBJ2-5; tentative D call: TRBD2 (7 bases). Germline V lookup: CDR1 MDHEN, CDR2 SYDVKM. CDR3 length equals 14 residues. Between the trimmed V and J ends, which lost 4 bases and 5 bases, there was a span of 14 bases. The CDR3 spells CASSSGGRMETQYF. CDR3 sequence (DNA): TGTGCCAGCAGTTCCGGGGGGCGTATGGAGACCCAGTACTTC.

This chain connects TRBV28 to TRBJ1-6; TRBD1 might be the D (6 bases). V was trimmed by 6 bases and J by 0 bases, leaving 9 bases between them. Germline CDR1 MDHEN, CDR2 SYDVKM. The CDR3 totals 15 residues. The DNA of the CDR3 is TGTGCCAGCAGCCAACAGGGCTCCTATAATTCACCCCTCCACTTT. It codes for CASSQQGSYNSPLHF.

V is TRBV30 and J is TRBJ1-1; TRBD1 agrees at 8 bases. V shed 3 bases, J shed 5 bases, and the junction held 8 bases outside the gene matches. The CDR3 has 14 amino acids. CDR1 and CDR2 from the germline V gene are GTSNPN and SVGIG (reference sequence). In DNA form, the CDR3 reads TGTGCCTGGAGCCCGGACAGGGCTTTTACTGAAGCTTTCTTT. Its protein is CAWSPDRAFTEAFF. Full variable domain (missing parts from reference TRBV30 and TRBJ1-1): SQTIHQWPATLVQPVGSPLSLECTVEGTSNPNLYWYRQAAGRGLQLLFYSVGIGQISSEVPQNLSASRPQDRQFILSSKKLLLSDSGFYLCAWSPDRAFTEAFFGQGTRLTVV.

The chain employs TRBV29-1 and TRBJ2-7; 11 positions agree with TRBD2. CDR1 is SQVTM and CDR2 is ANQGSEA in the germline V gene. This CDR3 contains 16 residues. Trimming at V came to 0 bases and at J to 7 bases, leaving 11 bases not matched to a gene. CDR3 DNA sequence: TGCAGCGTTGAAGACCCCACTAGCGGGAGTCTAGTAGAGCAGTACTTC. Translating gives CSVEDPTSGSLVEQYF.

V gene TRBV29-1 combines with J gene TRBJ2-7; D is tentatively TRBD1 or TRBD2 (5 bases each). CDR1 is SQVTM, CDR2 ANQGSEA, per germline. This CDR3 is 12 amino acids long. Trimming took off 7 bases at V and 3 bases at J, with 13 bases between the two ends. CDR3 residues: CSGGPGSYEQYF. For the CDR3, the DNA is TGCAGCGGGGGCCCGGGGAGCTACGAGCAGTACTTC.

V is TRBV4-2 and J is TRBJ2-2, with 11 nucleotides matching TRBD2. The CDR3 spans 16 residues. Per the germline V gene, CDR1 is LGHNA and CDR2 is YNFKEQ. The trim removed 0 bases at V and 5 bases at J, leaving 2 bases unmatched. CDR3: CASSQDPSGRTGELFF. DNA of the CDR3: TGTGCCAGCAGCCAAGACCCTAGCGGGAGGACCGGGGAGCTGTTTTTT.

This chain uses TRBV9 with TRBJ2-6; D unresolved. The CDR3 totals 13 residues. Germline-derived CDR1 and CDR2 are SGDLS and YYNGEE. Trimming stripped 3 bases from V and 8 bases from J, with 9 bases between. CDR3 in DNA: TGTGCCAGCAGCGCTAGAGAGACCAACGTCCTGACTTTC. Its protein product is CASSARETNVLTF.

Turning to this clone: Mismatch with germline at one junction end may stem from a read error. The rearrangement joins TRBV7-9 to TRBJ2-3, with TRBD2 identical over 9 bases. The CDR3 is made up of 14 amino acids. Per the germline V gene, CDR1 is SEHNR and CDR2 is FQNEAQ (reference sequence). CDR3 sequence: CASRLAGVTDTQYF. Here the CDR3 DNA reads TGTGCCAGCAGGTTAGCGGGAGTGACAGATACGCAGTATTTT. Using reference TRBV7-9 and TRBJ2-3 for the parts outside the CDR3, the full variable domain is DTGVSQNPRHKITKRGQNVTFRCDPISEHNRLYWYRQTLGQGPEFLTYFQNEAQLEKSRLLSDRFSAERPKGSFSTLEIQRTEQGDSAMYLCASRLAGVTDTQYFGPGTRLTVL.

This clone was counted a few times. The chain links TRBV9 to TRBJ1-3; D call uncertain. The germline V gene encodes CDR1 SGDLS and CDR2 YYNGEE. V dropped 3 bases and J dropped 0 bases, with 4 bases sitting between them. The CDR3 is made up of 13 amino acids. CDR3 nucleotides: TGTGCCAGCAGCGGGCTCTCTGGAAACACCATATATTTT. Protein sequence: CASSGLSGNTIYF.

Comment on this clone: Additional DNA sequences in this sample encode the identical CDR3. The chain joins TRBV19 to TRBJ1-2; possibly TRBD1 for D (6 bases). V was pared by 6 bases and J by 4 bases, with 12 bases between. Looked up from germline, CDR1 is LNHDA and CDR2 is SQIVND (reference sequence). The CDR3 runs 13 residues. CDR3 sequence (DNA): TGTGCCAGTAGCCCACAGGGTTTCTATGGCTACACCTTC. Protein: CASSPQGFYGYTF.

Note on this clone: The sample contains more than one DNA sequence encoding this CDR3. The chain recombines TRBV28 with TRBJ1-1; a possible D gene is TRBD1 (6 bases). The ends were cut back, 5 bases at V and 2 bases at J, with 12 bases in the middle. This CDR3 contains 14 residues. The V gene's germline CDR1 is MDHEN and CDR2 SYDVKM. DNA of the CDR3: TGTGCCAGCAGTCTAATCAGGGGCAACACTGAAGCTTTCTTT. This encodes CASSLIRGNTEAFF.

DNA of the CDR3: TGTGCCAGCAGCCAAGAGTTTACAGGGGGCTTCGGCACAGATACGCAGTATTTT. Amino acids: CASSQEFTGGFGTDTQYF. V and J are TRBV4-2 and TRBJ2-3; 9 positions agree with TRBD1. This CDR3 comprises 18 residues. CDR1 is LGHNA and CDR2 is YNFKEQ in the germline V gene. V was clipped by 0 bases and J by 1 base; unmatched bases: 8.

The CDR3 spells CASSSTGSYGYTF. Here the CDR3 DNA reads TGTGCCAGCAGCTCAACAGGGAGCTATGGCTACACCTTC. J is TRBJ1-2 and V is TRBV5-4; D perhaps matches TRBD1 (6 bases). Germline CDR1 and CDR2: SGHNT and YYREEE (reference sequence). CDR3 length: 13 residues. Trimming shortened V by 3 bases and J by 4 bases, and 10 bases separated the two germline ends.

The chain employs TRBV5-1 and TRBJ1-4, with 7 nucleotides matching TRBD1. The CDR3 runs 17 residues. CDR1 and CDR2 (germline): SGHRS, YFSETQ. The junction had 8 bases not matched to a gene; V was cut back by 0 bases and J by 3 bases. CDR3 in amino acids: CASSLGQGLLANEKLFF. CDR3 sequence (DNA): TGCGCCAGCAGCTTGGGACAGGGATTGCTAGCTAATGAAAAACTGTTTTTT.

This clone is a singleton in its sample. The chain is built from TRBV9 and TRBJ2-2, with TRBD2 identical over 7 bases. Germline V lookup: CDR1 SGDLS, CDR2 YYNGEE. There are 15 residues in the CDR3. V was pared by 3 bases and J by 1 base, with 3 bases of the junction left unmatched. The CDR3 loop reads CASSAGLRNTGELFF. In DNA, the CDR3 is TGTGCCAGCAGCGCGGGACTACGGAACACCGGGGAGCTGTTTTTT. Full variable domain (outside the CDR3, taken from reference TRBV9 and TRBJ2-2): DSGVTQTPKHLITATGQRVTLRCSPRSGDLSVYWYQQSLDQGLQFLIQYYNGEERAKGNILERFSAQQFPDLHSELNLSSLELGDSALYFCASSAGLRNTGELFFGEGSRLTVL.

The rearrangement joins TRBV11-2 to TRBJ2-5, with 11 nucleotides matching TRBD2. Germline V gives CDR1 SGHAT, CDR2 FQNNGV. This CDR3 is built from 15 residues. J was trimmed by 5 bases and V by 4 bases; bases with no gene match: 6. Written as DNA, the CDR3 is TGTGCCAGCAGCTCAGTTAGCGGGAGGGCCGAGACCCAGTACTTC. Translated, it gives CASSSVSGRAETQYF.